The 4 T cell receptor beta chains presented below share a single source sample, sequenced in a study of Ad26.COV2.S vaccination and SARS-CoV-2 variants. The treatment is: around 19 received Ad26.COV2.S at low or high dose, single or two shots; roughly five received placebo; per-sample allocation not given. Day 63 after the first vaccine or placebo injection was the time point for sampling. Data came from immunoSEQ multiplex PCR; TCRdb stores just in-frame clones and leaves some out. The sample records 300,000 to 400,000 clones, about nine tenths being singletons. The specimen comprised peripheral blood, sampled in a trial of Ad26.COV2.S vaccine versus placebo. These receptors were taken from a person aged 18-65 years who received the Ad26.COV2.S COVID-19 vaccine or a placebo.

The V gene is TRBV2, the J gene TRBJ2-7; no reliable D call. V was pared by 3 bases and J by 3 bases, with 6 bases between. The CDR3 spans 12 residues. Germline V gene sequence: CDR1 SNHLY, CDR2 FYNNEI. This CDR3 is CASSDLRYEQYF. DNA for the CDR3: TGTGCCAGCAGTGACCTGCGCTACGAGCAGTACTTC.

For the CDR3, the DNA is TGTGCCACCAGTGATTCCAGGACAGGGGGCACAGATACGCAGTATTTT. Translation gives CATSDSRTGGTDTQYF. The chain is built from TRBV24-1 and TRBJ2-3, with 9 positions matching TRBD1. The length of the CDR3 is 16 residues. Germline V gene data show CDR1 as KGHDR and CDR2 as SFDVKD. The junction had 3 bases not matched to a gene; V was cut back by 2 bases and J by 1 base.

The chain links TRBV11-2 to TRBJ1-2; D is perhaps TRBD1 (5 bases). The V end was cut by 5 bases, the J end by 8 bases, with 15 bases between. This CDR3 has 13 amino acids. The germline gives CDR1 SGHAT, CDR2 FQNNGV. The CDR3 nucleotides read TGTGCCAGCAGCCCTGGAACCAGGGAAGGCTACACCTTC. Translation gives CASSPGTREGYTF. Using reference TRBV11-2 and TRBJ1-2 for the parts outside the CDR3, the full variable domain is EAGVAQSPRYKIIEKRQSVAFWCNPISGHATLYWYQQILGQGPKLLIQFQNNGVVDDSQLPKDRFSAERLKGVDSTLKIQPAKLEDSAVYLCASSPGTREGYTFGSGTRLTVV.

The V gene is TRBV7-3, the J gene TRBJ1-1, with D possibly being TRBD1 (5 bases). Looked up from germline, CDR1 is SGHTA and CDR2 is FQGTGA. V lost 8 bases to trimming and J lost 6 bases, with 13 bases between them. The CDR3 spans 12 residues. CDR3 protein: CASGWGSAEAFF. DNA of the CDR3: TGTGCCAGCGGATGGGGCTCCGCTGAAGCTTTCTTT.